This T cell receptor beta chain was retrieved from a study of regulatory T cells in long-lasting Graves disease (dated by TCRdb to the early 2020s). For the wider study: Patients with newly diagnosed Graves' disease had been on antithyroid drugs for under 3 months. The study was registered as a clinical trial and conducted in China. A total of around 35 samples were covered by TCR sequencing, comprising some 13 persistent and 20 newly diagnosed Graves' disease patients. This study used TCR sequencing and RNA sequencing of peripheral blood to compare persistent Graves' disease patients against newly diagnosed Graves' disease patients.

According to the study, the label for this sample's time point signals: newly diagnosed GD, antithyroid drugs for less than 3 months. For both TCR sequencing and RNA sequencing, RNA was extracted from PBMCs in TRIzol. Graves' disease was diagnosed according to American Thyroid Association guidelines. Patients were recruited from an endocrinology department in Xi'an, China. Each patient gave approximately 9 milliliters of peripheral blood, collected in an EDTA anticoagulant tube. Ficoll Paque Plus density gradient separation was used to isolate PBMCs, and no additional T cell sorting was done. An Agilent 2100 Bioanalyzer and agarose gel were used to check RNA quality, while a NanoDrop 2000 measured RNA concentration. Summary of the overall study and its limitations: The small sample size was acknowledged by the authors as a limitation that may reduce accuracy. TRBV28, TRBJ1-2 and TRBJ2-5 were preferentially used in persistent disease, while TRBV20-1 and TRBJ2-1 were favored in newly diagnosed disease. Only the TCR beta chain was sequenced and analyzed. Compared with newly diagnosed patients, persistent Graves' disease patients had lower TCR Shannon entropy and fewer highly expanded clones, which suggests clonal expansion. Only peripheral blood was studied, because thyroid tissue, the primary lesion, was inaccessible. More public clonotypes were shared among persistent patients (roughly 2,700) than among newly diagnosed patients (roughly 1,000).

The library was generated by multiplex PCR. The sequencer listed for this sample is Illumina HiSeq 4000. iRepertoire HTBI primers and Arm-PCR amplification of CDR3 regions were used to construct TCR beta libraries. Before sequencing, the PCR products went through gel purification. Concerning the study's data processing: Gene usage analysis of CDR3 amino acid clonotypes used the 55 to 65 TRBV and some 13 TRBJ segments found across samples. COPE and FqMerger were used to merge the filtered high-quality paired reads into contigs. BLAST was used to align contigs to IMGT TRBV, TRBD and TRBJ reference genes, and CDR3 was defined according to IMGT. Any clonotype with a frequency above 0.1% was counted as a highly expanded clone. Shannon entropy served as the measure of repertoire diversity, while the Gini coefficient captured V-J evenness. A clonotype was considered public if more than one individual shared it. Starting from the raw public reads, TCRdb applied fastp trimming at Q25, assembled clones with MiXCR and retained in-frame beta chains. Here each entry gathers all rows of one CDR3 protein and keeps the most common genes and DNA. The authors' filters were not applied to this entry. Counted in this sample were about 470,000 distinct CDR3 sequences; under 20% of them appeared once. The leading ten clones occupy more than 9% of the sample.

Including the terminal cysteine and phenylalanine, the CDR3 comprises 14 residues. Only the CDR3 part of the read is kept: 42 bases, read in frame from the first base. V was cut back by 0 bases and J by 1 base, leaving a gap of 7 bases between them. Sequences DFQATT (CDR1) and SNEGSKA (CDR2) are obtained from the germline V gene (reference sequence). To note about this clonotype: This clone's antigen is unknown. Per-base quality was not reported, and no clone a single base away is much larger than it.

The sample was also linked to a second study, of T cells in Graves' hyperthyroidism and ophthalmopathy. Drawing on the second study: Graves' hyperthyroidism was defined as stable when no progression to ophthalmopathy occurred over 18 months of follow-up. The hyperthyroidism patients were between 18 and 65 years old and newly diagnosed, with a disease duration of less than 2 months. Any patient with an uncontrolled infection, another autoimmune disease, pregnancy or lactation was excluded. Clinical symptoms, serum thyroxine and TRAb, thyroid ultrasound, and orbital computed tomography formed the basis for the diagnoses. A first-round RT-PCR of the TCR CDR3 used the HTBI primer set with the Qiagen OneStep RT-PCR kit. Most expanded thyroid clonotypes (frequency above 0.001) were also detected in blood, a finding suggesting that blood repertoires may reflect thyroid immune responses. In cross-validation, a model built on a 13 V-J signature told ophthalmopathy apart from stable hyperthyroidism with 85% to 90% sensitivity and roughly 83% specificity, and in testing the same model reached 80%/75%. In validation, the model predicted progression to ophthalmopathy with approximately 69% sensitivity and less than 80% specificity, a median of about six months before onset. A discovery cohort of approximately 97 patients, fewer than 50 with Graves' ophthalmopathy and 55 to 60 with stable Graves' hyperthyroidism, was used to find distinguishing TCR V-J signatures. An independent validation cohort of 18 to 20 hyperthyroidism patients and about 16 patients who later progressed to ophthalmopathy tested prospective prediction of ophthalmopathy. The 100 discovery patients were randomly split 7:3 into training and test sets. In more than five Graves' hyperthyroidism patients, the study also compared T-cell repertoires from thyroid tissue with T-cell repertoires from blood. Once sampling was done, hyperthyroidism patients were given methimazole at a starting dose of 30 mg daily, whereas ophthalmopathy patients were given high-dose intravenous methylprednisolone. The libraries were constructed in a second round of multiplex PCR and then size-selected and purified. Paired-end sequencing of the libraries was performed with 100 bp reads on an Illumina HiSeq2000. Raw data were processed with SOAPnuke, discarding reads with adapters, uncalled bases, mean Phred below 15, or no exact constant-primer or identifier match. High-quality paired reads were merged with COPE v1.2.5, and unique nucleotide sequences were defined as clonotypes. MiTCR v1.1 was used to align clonotypes to the IMGT TRBV, TRBD and TRBJ reference segments. Only V-J combinations with frequency above 0.0001, covering approximately 99% of repertoires, were analysed. The TCS score was defined as the ratio of F50 (clonal expansion) to E x V (chaos), calculated using BLOSUM62-based TCRdist between CDR3 peptides within each V-J. Welch's t-statistics and random forest reduced approximately 520 V-J features to around 14, which were used in a naive Bayes classifier (R e1071). No statistical method was used to set the sample size in advance, and investigators knew the group allocation. According to the paper, TCR Vbeta CDR3 sequencing was carried out on around 140 peripheral blood samples, which came from approximately 41 ophthalmopathy, around 74 hyperthyroidism and some 17 progressor patients.

The origin of this receptor is a man in his forties with Graves disease. Donor details come from another sample of the same person, matched by shared clones. This specimen was peripheral blood mononuclear cells (PBMCs), taken at new diagnosis, from a patient treated with antithyroid drugs. The rearrangement joined TRBV20-1 to TRBJ1-3; no D gene can be assigned with confidence. The DNA sequence is as follows: TGCAGTGCTAGAGATCTCCTTTCTGGAAACACCATATATTTT. Its translation is CSARDLLSGNTIYF.